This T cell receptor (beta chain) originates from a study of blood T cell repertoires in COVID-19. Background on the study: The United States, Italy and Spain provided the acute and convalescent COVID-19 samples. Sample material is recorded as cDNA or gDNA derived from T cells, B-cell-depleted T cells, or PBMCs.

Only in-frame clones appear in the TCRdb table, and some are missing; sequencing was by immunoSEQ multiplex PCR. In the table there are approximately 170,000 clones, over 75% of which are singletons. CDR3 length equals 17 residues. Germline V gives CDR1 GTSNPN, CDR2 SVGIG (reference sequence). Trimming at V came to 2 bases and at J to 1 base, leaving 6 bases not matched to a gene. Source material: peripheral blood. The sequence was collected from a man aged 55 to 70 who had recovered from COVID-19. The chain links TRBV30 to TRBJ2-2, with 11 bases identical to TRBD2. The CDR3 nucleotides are TGTGCCTGGAGTATTCCGGGACTAGCGGTGAACACCGGGGAGCTGTTTTTT. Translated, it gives CAWSIPGLAVNTGELFF.